This T cell receptor beta chain emerged from a study of shared clonotypes between healthy human individuals (dated by TCRdb to about 2020). A note on the overall study: The cohort comprised a couple of women and three men aged 18 to 49 years. Per donor, three plates each were used for CD4 naive and CD4 memory, two for CD8 naive, and one for CD8 memory. The study deeply sequenced blood TCR repertoires of several healthy adults to estimate repertoire size and the extent of clonotype sharing between individuals. Libraries were prepared and TCR repertoires were sequenced by different laboratories using diverse techniques, in order to increase sequencing depth and limit assay-specific biases. Per donor, leukapheresis produced somewhere between about 0.94 and 8.9 billion PBMCs. The paper's findings and limits, for the study overall: Compared with non-shared clonotypes, the clonotypes found in all four sorted-subset donors had higher generation probabilities. When a handful of donors were compared, the shared fraction of clonotypes was around 5% for naive CD4, about 4% for naive CD8, 2% to 2.5% for memory CD4, and 0.4% for memory CD8. Naive subsets generally had larger estimated clonotype richness than memory subsets did. Even with the large sequencing depth, rarefaction of the sorted-subset datasets indicated that sequencing was incomplete. Because the study included a small number of donors, the genetic and exposure-history diversity represented was limited. Based on pairwise subsampling, the degree of clonotype sharing among donors was expected to be affected by sequencing depth. Sampling was restricted to blood, and TCR repertoires in tissue are likely to differ from TCR repertoires in blood.

There are 14 amino acids in the CDR3, from cysteine to phenylalanine inclusive. The read is trimmed to its CDR3 DNA, 42 bases read in frame from base 1. Via the germline V gene, CDR1 is MNHEY and CDR2 SVGAGI. V lost 0 bases and J lost 7 bases; the stretch between them is 10 bases long. Using the deep immunoSEQ assay, TCR CDR3 regions were amplified from genomic DNA by multiplex PCR. Genomic DNA extracted from each cell subset was distributed evenly over all wells of several immunoSEQ 96-well plates, and each plate served as one replicate. For sorted subsets, each replicate PCR was loaded with 200 ng genomic DNA, equivalent to approximately 33,000 T cell genomes. Purified libraries were quantified with a Qubit 3.0 fluorometer, sized on a Bioanalyzer 2100, and re-quantified with the KAPA Library Quantification kit. Each immunoSEQ 96-well plate was sequenced on its own single-read 150-cycle Illumina NextSeq 550 flow cell. The authors' pipeline ran thus. Because only junctional sequences without quality scores were contained in the immunoSEQ output, filtering matching that applied to full-length reads could not be performed. Sequences were annotated with PyIR, a Python wrapper for IgBLAST v1.9, using IMGT germline references to assign V/J genes and CDR3. Reads were removed for weak V/J assignments (E-value above 1e-6), missing CDR3, stop codons, out-of-frame junctions, or ambiguous translated residues. A V3J clonotype was defined by an identical inferred V gene, J gene, and CDR3 amino acid sequence. Percentage overlap between repertoires was computed as shared unique clonotypes divided by the size of the smaller repertoire. RTK rarefaction, the Chao1 estimator, and Recon v2.1 estimates of unobserved clonotypes were used to assess repertoire richness. Generation probabilities for all TCRbeta clonotypes obtained by the gDNA method from four donors were computed using OLGA. What TCRdb holds here is the immuneACCESS table cut down to in-frame rearrangements. Part of the clones is not present; checked against another copy, under half of the missing clones reflect an unresolved V gene, and the others are unexplained. The DNA gave D and trimming, while V, J and clone size come from that table. Across this sample there are 760,000 or so clones, with about 96% seen only once. The top ten hold 0.2% to 0.25% of the sample.

As to this clone: Its antigen specificity is not known. No much larger clonotype is one base removed from it; base qualities were not supplied.

CD8 naive samples were obtained by positive selection for CCR7 among CD45RO-negative cells, yielding a CD45RA+CCR7+ population from which TemRA cells were excluded. The donors were healthy, HIV-negative adults who had no recently reported acute infections or vaccinations. Every donor was a Caucasian adult residing in Nashville, Tennessee, USA. After blood collection by leukapheresis, PBMCs were isolated using Ficoll-Histopaque density gradient centrifugation and then cryopreserved in the vapor phase of liquid nitrogen. Analytical flow cytometry was used to check the purity and quantity of every magnetically sorted T cell population. From each sorted fraction, genomic DNA was isolated and quantified by UV absorbance on a Nanodrop 2000c.

The chain employs TRBV6-5 and TRBJ2-1, with no reliable assignment of the D segment. This receptor was taken from a man aged 30 to 45 in good health. Sequenced: naive CD8+ T cells sorted from blood. Per the publication, the cell subset or site label means: CD45RA+CCR7+. The nucleotide sequence reads TGTGCCAGCAGTTACTCGTCTGCCGGGAATGAGCAGTTCTTC. Protein translation: CASSYSSAGNEQFF.